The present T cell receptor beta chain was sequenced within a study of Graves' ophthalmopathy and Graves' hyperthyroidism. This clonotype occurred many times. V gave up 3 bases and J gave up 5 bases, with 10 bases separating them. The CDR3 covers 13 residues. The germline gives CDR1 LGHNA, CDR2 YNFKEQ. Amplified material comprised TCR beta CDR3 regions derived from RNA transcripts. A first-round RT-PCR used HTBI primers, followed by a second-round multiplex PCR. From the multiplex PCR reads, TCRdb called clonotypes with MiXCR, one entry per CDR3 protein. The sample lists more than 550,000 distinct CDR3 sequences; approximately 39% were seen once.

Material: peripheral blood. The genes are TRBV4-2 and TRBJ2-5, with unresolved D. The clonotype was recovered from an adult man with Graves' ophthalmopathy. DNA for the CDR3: TGTGCCAGCAGCCAGTGGGTGCTCGAGACCCAGTACTTC. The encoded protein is CASSQWVLETQYF.